Shown below are 29 T cell receptor beta chains from a single sample sequenced in a study of shared clonotypes between healthy human individuals. The data were produced by immunoSEQ multiplex PCR, yet TCRdb's version contains in-frame clones alone and is incomplete. The sample has millions of clones, approximately 95% seen once; the top ten hold roughly 0.13%. Sample: naive CD4+ T cells sorted from blood. Subset here: CD45RA+ positively selected. These receptors came from a young man in good health.

The rearrangement joins TRBV9 to TRBJ2-5; possibly TRBD1 for D (5 bases). Germline loops: CDR1 SGDLS, CDR2 YYNGEE. This CDR3 has 15 amino acids. Trimming took off 0 bases at V and 5 bases at J, with 14 bases between the two ends. CDR3 bases: TGTGCCAGCAGCGTAGATACCAGGGTCGGGGAGACCCAGTACTTC. This codes for CASSVDTRVGETQYF.

The rearrangement joins TRBV27 to TRBJ2-2; TRBD2 aligns across 10 bases. The trim removed 5 bases at V and 1 base at J, leaving 1 base unmatched. The germline CDR1 and CDR2 sequences are MNHEY and SMNVEV (reference sequence). The CDR3 totals 15 residues. CDR3 loop: CASSLAGVNTGELFF. Here the CDR3 DNA reads TGTGCCAGCAGTCTAGCGGGGGTGAACACCGGGGAGCTGTTTTTT.

The chain is built from TRBV6-1 and TRBJ2-2; D is unresolved. The V end was cut by 0 bases, the J end by 5 bases, with 4 bases between. This CDR3 spans 13 amino acids. Germline CDR1 MNHNS, CDR2 SASEGT. CDR3 nucleotides: TGTGCCAGCAGTGAAGCAGGGACCGGGGAGCTGTTTTTT. This translates into CASSEAGTGELFF.

This chain uses TRBV5-1 with TRBJ2-7; 9 bases are a match to TRBD2. CDR1 and CDR2 from the germline V gene are SGHRS and YFSETQ. This CDR3 has 14 amino acids. The trim removed 7 bases at V and 1 base at J, leaving 6 bases unmatched. The CDR3 DNA sequence: TGCGCCAGCGCCCGGGGACTAGCATCCTACGAGCAGTACTTC. This gives the protein CASARGLASYEQYF.

The J gene is TRBJ2-7, the V gene TRBV4-1; 7 bases align to TRBD2. The CDR3 is 15 residues long. The trim removed 4 bases at V and 0 bases at J, leaving 6 bases unmatched. Germline CDR1 and CDR2: MGHRA and YSYEKL. CDR3 sequence (DNA): TGCGCCAGCAGCCCAGGGAGGGCCGTCTCCTACGAGCAGTACTTC. Protein sequence: CASSPGRAVSYEQYF.

This clone has just one count. CDR3 loop: CASSQGTSTGPSGNTIYF. The CDR3 DNA is TGCGCCAGCAGCCAAGGTACTAGTACAGGGCCTTCGGGAAACACCATATATTTT. The genes are TRBV4-1 and TRBJ1-3; D perhaps matches TRBD1 (6 bases). The CDR3 runs 18 residues. Between the trimmed V and J ends, which lost 1 base and 4 bases, there was a span of 20 bases. Per germline, CDR1 MGHRA and CDR2 YSYEKL.

The chain carries TRBV19 and TRBJ2-4; no clear D. In germline, CDR1 is LNHDA, CDR2 SQIVND (reference sequence). This CDR3 is 13 amino acids long. V shed 1 base and J shed 7 bases, with 8 bases lying between them. DNA for the CDR3: TGTGCCAGTAGTATAGCCCGAGCGAACATTCAGTACTTC. Encoded protein: CASSIARANIQYF.

The chain joins TRBV4-1 to TRBJ2-6, with unresolved D. This CDR3 comprises 16 residues. V gave up 3 bases and J gave up 0 bases, with 9 bases separating them. The germline gives CDR1 MGHRA, CDR2 YSYEKL. CDR3 nucleotides: TGCGCCAGCAGCCATATCGTCTTCTCTGGGGCCAACGTCCTGACTTTC. Encoded protein: CASSHIVFSGANVLTF.

As for this clone: In the same sample, other DNA sequences code for this CDR3. This chain uses TRBV5-1 with TRBJ2-2; D is perhaps TRBD1 (6 bases). CDR3 size: 15 residues. The germline V and J ends were trimmed by 0 bases and 5 bases, with 11 bases remaining between them. CDR1 is SGHRS, CDR2 YFSETQ, per germline. The CDR3 loop reads CASSLDTGLTGELFF. DNA for the CDR3: TGCGCCAGCAGCTTGGATACAGGGTTAACCGGGGAGCTGTTTTTT.

V is TRBV5-4 and J is TRBJ1-2; 7 bases line up with TRBD1. J was trimmed by 7 bases and V by 4 bases; bases with no gene match: 13. Germline V CDR1 and CDR2: SGHNT, YYREEE (reference sequence). The CDR3 has 15 amino acids. CDR3 nucleotides: TGTGCCAGCAGCAGAAAACAGGGGCTCGGGGGTGGCTACACCTTC. As protein: CASSRKQGLGGGYTF.

J is TRBJ1-4 and V is TRBV6-5, with a possible D match to TRBD1 (5 bases). There are 14 residues in the CDR3. Germline V gene lookup returns CDR1 MNHEY and CDR2 SVGAGI. Trimming shortened V by 11 bases and J by 4 bases, and 17 bases separated the two germline ends. The CDR3 coding sequence is TGTGCCTCCATGGGGGGGGTAGGTAATGAAAAACTGTTTTTT. It encodes CASMGGVGNEKLFF.

Comments on this clone: The same CDR3 is also encoded by other DNA sequences in this sample. This chain joins TRBV5-1 and TRBJ2-5; tentative D call: TRBD1 (6 bases). CDR3 length: 14 residues. V was trimmed by 4 bases and J by 2 bases, leaving 12 bases between them. Germline assignment: CDR1 SGHRS and CDR2 YFSETQ. CDR3 bases: TGCGCCAGCAGCCCTCCTGGACAGCAAGAGACCCAGTACTTC. This encodes CASSPPGQQETQYF.

The chain recombines TRBV18 with TRBJ1-1, with unresolved D. The V end lost 5 bases, the J end lost 3 bases, and 16 bases lay between the germline ends. The germline V gene encodes CDR1 KGHSH and CDR2 LQKENI. The CDR3 is 15 residues long. The CDR3 loop reads CASSTLGSRDTEAFF. CDR3 coding DNA: TGTGCCAGCTCAACCTTAGGGAGTAGGGACACTGAAGCTTTCTTT.

The V gene is TRBV28, the J gene TRBJ1-1; no firm D call. The CDR3 has 12 residues. Trimming took off 8 bases at V and 1 base at J, with 8 bases between the two ends. Germline V lookup: CDR1 MDHEN, CDR2 SYDVKM. The CDR3, as DNA: TGTGCCAGCTGTCAACGGAACACTGAAGCTTTCTTT. Translating it yields CASCQRNTEAFF. Full variable domain (missing parts from reference TRBV28 and TRBJ1-1): DVKVTQSSRYLVKRTGEKVFLECVQDMDHENMFWYRQDPGLGLRLIYFSYDVKMKEKGDIPEGYSVSREKKERFSLILESASTNQTSMYLCASCQRNTEAFFGQGTRLTVV.

This rearrangement joins TRBV7-3 to TRBJ1-1, with a possible D match to TRBD1 (5 bases). Between the trimmed V and J ends, which lost 3 bases and 4 bases, there was a span of 18 bases. This CDR3 contains 16 residues. Germline V gene lookup returns CDR1 SGHTA and CDR2 FQGTGA. Written as DNA, the CDR3 is TGTGCCAGCAGCTTCGTCGGTTCTGCAGGGACCACTGAAGCTTTCTTT. This gives the protein CASSFVGSAGTTEAFF.

This chain connects TRBV5-4 to TRBJ2-1, with D tentatively TRBD2 (5 bases). The CDR3 extends over 14 amino acids. V was clipped by 0 bases and J by 9 bases, with 13 bases between them. The germline CDR1 and CDR2 sequences are SGHNT and YYREEE (reference sequence). The CDR3 DNA follows: TGTGCCAGCAGCTTGGATCTAGCTGGCGGTGAGCAGTTCTTC. Protein: CASSLDLAGGEQFF.

V is TRBV30 and J is TRBJ2-1; TRBD2 agrees at 13 bases. The CDR3 sequence is 17 residues long. Germline CDR1 is GTSNPN and CDR2 is SVGIG (reference sequence). Unmatched junction bases numbered 11, after V lost 5 bases and J lost 4 bases. The CDR3 nucleotides read TGTGCCTGGTCTCCTGGGACTAGCGGGATATTATACAATGAGCAGTTCTTC. Its protein product is CAWSPGTSGILYNEQFF. The whole variable domain, filled in from reference TRBV30 and TRBJ2-1, reads SQTIHQWPATLVQPVGSPLSLECTVEGTSNPNLYWYRQAAGRGLQLLFYSVGIGQISSEVPQNLSASRPQDRQFILSSKKLLLSDSGFYLCAWSPGTSGILYNEQFFGPGTRLTVL.

The chain couples TRBV6-5 to TRBJ2-4; 10 bases map to TRBD2. Germline lookup yields CDR1 MNHEY and CDR2 SVGAGI. This CDR3 contains 12 residues. The trim removed 4 bases at V and 13 bases at J, leaving 4 bases unmatched. Here the CDR3 reads CASSSTSGPQYF. The CDR3 DNA reads TGTGCCAGCAGTTCGACTAGCGGGCCACAGTACTTC.

The chain recombines TRBV10-1 with TRBJ2-5, with D perhaps TRBD2 (6 bases). The germline gives CDR1 WNHNN, CDR2 SYGVQD (reference sequence). CDR3 size: 13 residues. Trimming pared 2 bases from V and 9 bases from J, leaving 13 bases between. CDR3 loop: CASSEASEGSQYF. In nucleotides, the CDR3 is TGCGCCAGCAGTGAGGCTAGCGAGGGGTCCCAGTACTTC.

Of note for this clone: The junction departs from the called germline gene at one end, perhaps through a read error. This chain uses TRBV7-8 with TRBJ1-5; D unclear. CDR3 length: 13 residues. The germline gives CDR1 SGHVS, CDR2 FQNEAQ. CDR3 bases: TGTGCCATCAGCAGGAATCTCGATCAGCCCCAGCATTTT. It yields the protein CAISRNLDQPQHF.

The chain recombines TRBV4-3 with TRBJ2-1; tentatively, D is TRBD2 (6 bases). The ends were cut back, 2 bases at V and 3 bases at J, with 8 bases in the middle. The CDR3 contains 14 residues. Germline-derived CDR1 and CDR2 are LGHNA and YSLEER. CDR3 nucleotides: TGCGCCAGCAGCCAAAGGCGGGACTACAATGAGCAGTTCTTC. It specifies CASSQRRDYNEQFF.

This chain connects TRBV7-2 to TRBJ1-6; TRBD1 is a possible D gene (6 bases). The CDR3 contains 14 residues. The germline V and J ends were trimmed by 1 base and 10 bases, with 11 bases remaining between them. The V gene's germline CDR1 is SGHTA and CDR2 FQGNSA. CDR3 DNA sequence: TGTGCCAGCAGCTTAGACAGGGCACCATCACCCCTCCACTTT. It translates to CASSLDRAPSPLHF.

For this clone: Just one base apart from a much larger clone, this may be a read error. V and J are TRBV4-1 and TRBJ1-5; TRBD1 aligns across 8 bases. CDR1 MGHRA and CDR2 YSYEKL come from the germline V gene. This CDR3 contains 16 residues. V was clipped by 2 bases and J by 4 bases; unmatched bases: 7. Here the CDR3 DNA reads TGCGCCAGCAGCCAAAAACCAGGACAGGGAAATCAGCCCCAGCATTTT. Residues: CASSQKPGQGNQPQHF.

Written as DNA, the CDR3 is TGTGATCGATCCTATGGCTACACCTTC. Its translation: CDRSYGYTF. The rearrangement links TRBV28 to TRBJ1-2; no definite D call. The CDR3 totals 9 residues. Germline V gene data show CDR1 as MDHEN and CDR2 as SYDVKM.

This clone has only one observation. The J gene is TRBJ2-1, the V gene TRBV10-3, with D perhaps assigned TRBD1 or TRBD2 (5 bases each). The ends were cut back, 2 bases at V and 1 base at J, with 12 bases in the middle. CDR1 and CDR2 from the germline V gene are ENHRY and SYGVKD. The CDR3 is made up of 16 amino acids. The CDR3 region has the DNA TGTGCCATCAGTGAGGCCGGGACGTTATCCTACAATGAGCAGTTCTTC. Residues: CAISEAGTLSYNEQFF.

This chain links TRBV7-6 with TRBJ1-6; no firm D call. Trimming left V 0 bases short and J 9 bases short, with 9 bases between. From germline, CDR1 is SGHVS and CDR2 FNYEAQ. The CDR3 has 14 amino acids. CDR3 bases: TGTGCCAGCAGCTTAGCGGAGGTCGCTTCACCCCTCCACTTT. Translation: CASSLAEVASPLHF. Variable domain in full (rest from reference TRBV7-6 and TRBJ1-6): GAGVSQSPRYKVTKRGQDVALRCDPISGHVSLYWYRQALGQGPEFLTYFNYEAQQDKSGLPNDRFSAERPEGSISTLTIQRTEQRDSAMYRCASSLAEVASPLHFGNGTRLTVT.

The chain recombines TRBV5-4 with TRBJ2-1; TRBD2 matches at 7 bases. With V trimmed by 0 bases and J by 0 bases, 3 bases remained unmatched. The CDR3 is 16 residues long. Per germline, CDR1 SGHNT and CDR2 YYREEE (reference sequence). The CDR3 protein is CASSLVGGSSYNEQFF. CDR3 nucleotide sequence: TGTGCCAGCAGCTTGGTCGGGGGGAGCTCCTACAATGAGCAGTTCTTC.

The sample holds many counts of this clone. The rearrangement joins TRBV10-3 to TRBJ1-1, with D unresolved. The germline V and J ends were trimmed by 11 bases and 6 bases, with 13 bases remaining between them. Germline V gene lookup returns CDR1 ENHRY and CDR2 SYGVKD. This CDR3 region has 11 residues. The CDR3, as DNA: TGTGCCGCAGCCCGGGGTCCTGAAGCTTTCTTT. Translating gives CAAARGPEAFF.

The J gene is TRBJ2-5, the V gene TRBV6-1, with 11 bases lining up with TRBD2. The V segment lost 10 bases and the J segment 5 bases; nucleotides outside the gene matches: 3. Per germline, CDR1 MNHNS and CDR2 SASEGT. The CDR3 contains 12 residues. The CDR3 reads CATRTSGETQYF. CDR3 nucleotide sequence: TGTGCCACCCGGACTAGCGGGGAGACCCAGTACTTC.